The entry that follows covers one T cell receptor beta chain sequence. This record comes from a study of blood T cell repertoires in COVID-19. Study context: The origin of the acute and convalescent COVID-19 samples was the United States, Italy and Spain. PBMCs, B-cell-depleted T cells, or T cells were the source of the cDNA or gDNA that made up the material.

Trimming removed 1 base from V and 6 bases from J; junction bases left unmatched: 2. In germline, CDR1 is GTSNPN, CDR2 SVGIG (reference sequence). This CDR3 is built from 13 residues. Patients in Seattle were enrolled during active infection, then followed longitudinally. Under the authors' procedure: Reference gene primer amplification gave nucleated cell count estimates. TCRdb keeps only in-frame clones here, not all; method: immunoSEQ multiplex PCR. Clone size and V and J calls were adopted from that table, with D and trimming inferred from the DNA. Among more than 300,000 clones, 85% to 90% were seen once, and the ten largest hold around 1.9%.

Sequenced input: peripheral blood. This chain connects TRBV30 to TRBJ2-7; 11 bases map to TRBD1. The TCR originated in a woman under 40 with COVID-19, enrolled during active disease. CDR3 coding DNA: TGTGCCTGGAGTGACGGGACAGGGGGCGAGCAGTACTTC. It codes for CAWSDGTGGEQYF.